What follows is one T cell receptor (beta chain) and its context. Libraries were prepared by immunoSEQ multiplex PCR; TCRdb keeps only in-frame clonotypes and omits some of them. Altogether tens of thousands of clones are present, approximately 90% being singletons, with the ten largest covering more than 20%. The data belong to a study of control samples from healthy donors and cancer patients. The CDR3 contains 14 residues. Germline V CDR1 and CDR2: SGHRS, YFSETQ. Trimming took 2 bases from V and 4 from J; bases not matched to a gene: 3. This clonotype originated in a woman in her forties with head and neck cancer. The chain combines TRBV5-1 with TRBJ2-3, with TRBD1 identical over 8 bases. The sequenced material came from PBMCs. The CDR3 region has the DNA TGCGCCAGCAGCTTCGGGGGACAGGCAGATACGCAGTATTTT. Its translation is CASSFGGQADTQYF. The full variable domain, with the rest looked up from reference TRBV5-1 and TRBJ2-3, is KAGVTQTPRYLIKTRGQQVTLSCSPISGHRSVSWYQQTPGQGLQFLFEYFSETQRNKGNFPGRFSGRQFSNSRSEMNVSTLELGDSALYLCASSFGGQADTQYFGPGTRLTVL.